These 23 T cell receptor beta chains were sequenced from one sample in a study of blood T cells in healthy people across ages. The authors ran a second PCR of roughly 6 to 11 cycles using a sample-barcoded 5' primer and a J-beta primer mix. TCRdb recomputed calls from the 5' RACE reads with MiXCR, one row per CDR3 protein. The sample has about 640,000 distinct CDR3 sequences, 58% seen once. Input material: blood. The receptors shown here come from a man aged 55 to 70 in good health.

The rearrangement joins TRBV28 to TRBJ2-1; 8 positions agree with TRBD1. V was clipped by 7 bases and J by 12 bases; unmatched bases: 8. CDR1 is MDHEN and CDR2 is SYDVKM in the germline V gene. The CDR3 spans 12 residues. This CDR3 is CASNHGQGRQFF. For the CDR3, the DNA is TGTGCCAGCAACCACGGACAGGGCAGGCAGTTCTTC.

The chain employs TRBV5-4 and TRBJ1-1; D might be TRBD1 (6 bases). This CDR3 contains 15 residues. CDR1 SGHNT and CDR2 YYREEE come from the germline V gene (reference sequence). Between the trimmed V and J ends, which lost 3 bases and 4 bases, there was a span of 16 bases. In nucleotides, the CDR3 is TGTGCCAGCAGCTCCCCCCGGGGGGCGTCCACTGAAGCTTTCTTT. Its protein is CASSSPRGASTEAFF.

This clonotype was found a few times. The chain has TRBV14 and TRBJ2-7; D remains ambiguous. CDR1 and CDR2 from the germline V gene are SGHDN and FVKESK. The CDR3 loop spans 14 amino acids. V gave up 0 bases and J gave up 2 bases, with 8 bases separating them. CDR3 coding DNA: TGTGCCAGCAGCCAAGATTTAACTCCCTACGAGCAGTACTTC. Amino acid sequence: CASSQDLTPYEQYF.

This rearrangement joins TRBV9 to TRBJ2-1; D is possibly TRBD2 (6 bases). Germline CDR1 and CDR2: SGDLS and YYNGEE. This CDR3 is built from 14 residues. The ends were cut back, 9 bases at V and 7 bases at J, with 20 bases in the middle. The CDR3 loop is CATTPGTGRNEQFF. Written as DNA, the CDR3 is TGTGCCACCACGCCCGGGACTGGACGTAATGAGCAGTTCTTC.

This chain connects TRBV12-3 or TRBV12-4 to TRBJ1-1; perhaps TRBD1 as D (5 bases). V was cut by 4 bases and J by 5 bases, with 17 bases left in between. This CDR3 comprises 15 residues. Here the CDR3 reads CASSSPMGVETEAFF. In nucleotides, the CDR3 is TGTGCCAGCAGTTCCCCGATGGGGGTCGAAACTGAAGCTTTCTTT.

The chain links TRBV10-3 to TRBJ1-2; 9 nucleotides align to TRBD1. The CDR3 spans 12 residues. Germline assignment: CDR1 ENHRY and CDR2 SYGVKD. Unmatched junction bases numbered 1, after V lost 7 bases and J lost 4 bases. This CDR3 is CAITGQGYGYTF. The CDR3 DNA is TGTGCCATCACGGGACAGGGCTATGGCTACACCTTC.

V gene TRBV20-1 combines with J gene TRBJ2-1; 8 positions agree with TRBD2. The V gene's germline CDR1 is DFQATT and CDR2 SNEGSKA (reference sequence). The V segment lost 0 bases and the J segment 3 bases; nucleotides outside the gene matches: 4. This CDR3 region has 15 residues. CDR3 sequence (DNA): TGCAGTGCTAGAGATCCGGGGGGGGGCTACAATGAGCAGTTCTTC. It codes for CSARDPGGGYNEQFF.

This sequence joins TRBV5-1 and TRBJ1-2; 11 bases fit TRBD1. The germline V gene encodes CDR1 SGHRS and CDR2 YFSETQ. The CDR3 runs to 15 residues. With V trimmed by 4 bases and J by 4 bases, 6 bases remained unmatched. CDR3 region: CASSQRTGGGYGYTF. The DNA of the CDR3 is TGCGCCAGCAGCCAACGGACAGGGGGCGGCTATGGCTACACCTTC.

V gene TRBV5-1 combines with J gene TRBJ1-2, with D maybe TRBD1 (5 bases). CDR3 length: 14 amino acids. Trimming removed 3 bases at V and 4 bases at J, with 13 bases between. Germline-derived CDR1 and CDR2 are SGHRS and YFSETQ. CDR3 sequence (DNA): TGCGCCAGCAGCTCGACGGGGGGTGCCTATGGCTACACCTTC. It is translated as CASSSTGGAYGYTF. Full variable domain (remainder filled in from reference TRBV5-1 and TRBJ1-2): KAGVTQTPRYLIKTRGQQVTLSCSPISGHRSVSWYQQTPGQGLQFLFEYFSETQRNKGNFPGRFSGRQFSNSRSEMNVSTLELGDSALYLCASSSTGGAYGYTFGSGTRLTVV.

V usage is TRBV3-1 and J usage is TRBJ2-1; D is uncertain. The CDR3 has 13 residues. V gave up 0 bases and J gave up 7 bases, with 7 bases separating them. From germline, CDR1 is LGHDT and CDR2 YNNKEL (reference sequence). As DNA, the CDR3 is TGTGCCAGCAGCCAAGATAGACTTAATGAGCAGTTCTTC. Protein sequence: CASSQDRLNEQFF.

The chain employs TRBV6-5 and TRBJ2-1; tentatively, D is TRBD2 (5 bases). V was trimmed by 6 bases and J by 4 bases, leaving 10 bases between them. The CDR3 has 13 amino acids. Germline V gene sequence: CDR1 MNHEY, CDR2 SVGAGI. CDR3 nucleotides: TGTGCCAGCAGCCGGACGGGATACAATGAGCAGTTCTTC. Residues: CASSRTGYNEQFF.

In this sample, this clonotype turned up a few times. The V gene is TRBV6-5, the J gene TRBJ2-5; maybe TRBD1 (6 bases). From germline, CDR1 is MNHEY and CDR2 SVGAGI. The CDR3 extends over 14 amino acids. The ends were cut back, 6 bases at V and 1 base at J, with 12 bases in the middle. The CDR3 here is CASRPTGRQETQYF. CDR3 coding DNA: TGTGCCAGCAGGCCGACAGGACGCCAAGAGACCCAGTACTTC.

The gene calls are TRBV29-1 and TRBJ1-2, with D tentatively TRBD1 (5 bases). CDR3 length: 14 amino acids. Trimming took 3 bases from V and 4 from J, leaving 15 bases between them. Looked up from germline, CDR1 is SQVTM and CDR2 is ANQGSEA. The CDR3 nucleotides are TGCAGCGTTGACGCCGGGACTGATTCCTATGGCTACACCTTC. Its translation: CSVDAGTDSYGYTF.

This CDR3 is CASSWTGVGNTIYF. The CDR3 bases are TGTGCCAGCAGTTGGACAGGGGTAGGAAACACCATATATTTT. V usage is TRBV12-3 or TRBV12-4 and J usage is TRBJ1-3, with 9 bases matching TRBD1. V dropped 4 bases and J dropped 4; count of bases not matched to a gene: 2. The CDR3 has 14 amino acids.

This clonotype was seen a few times. The V gene is TRBV2, the J gene TRBJ2-5; the D is unclear. Trimming left V 3 bases short and J 3 bases short, with 17 bases between. The germline gives CDR1 SNHLY, CDR2 FYNNEI. CDR3 length: 16 amino acids. As DNA, the CDR3 is TGTGCCAGCAGTGAGACGATAGCAGAGACTGAAGAGACCCAGTACTTC. The encoded protein is CASSETIAETEETQYF.

The rearrangement links TRBV7-2 to TRBJ2-7; TRBD2 might be the D (5 bases). The germline gives CDR1 SGHTA, CDR2 FQGNSA. CDR3 length: 13 residues. V was shortened by 3 bases and J by 4 bases, with 10 bases between the two germline ends. DNA of the CDR3: TGTGCCAGCAGCTTCCTCGAGGGTTACGAGCAGTACTTC. It yields the protein CASSFLEGYEQYF.

The chain employs TRBV7-8 and TRBJ1-6; TRBD1 matches at 9 bases. Germline-derived CDR1 and CDR2 are SGHVS and FQNEAQ. The CDR3 is 18 residues long. The ends lost 4 bases at V and 10 bases at J; junction bases unmatched: 17. The CDR3 sequence: CASSSHPYTGTGRSPLHF. The CDR3 DNA reads as TGTGCCAGCAGCTCCCATCCCTACACCGGGACAGGGCGCTCACCCCTCCACTTT.

The J gene is TRBJ1-5, the V gene TRBV7-6, with unresolved D. CDR3 size: 12 residues. V was shortened by 1 base and J by 9 bases, with 7 bases between the two germline ends. Germline assignment: CDR1 SGHVS and CDR2 FNYEAQ. The CDR3 DNA reads as TGTGCCAGCAGCTTAGGGCCAGGGCCCCAGCATTTT. It is translated as CASSLGPGPQHF.

The gene calls are TRBV4-2 and TRBJ2-5; TRBD1 or TRBD2 may be the D gene (6 bases each). The DNA end is a closer match to TRBJ2-1, so the J assignment may be wrong. The CDR3 loop spans 16 amino acids. CDR1 is LGHNA and CDR2 is YNFKEQ in the germline V gene. In DNA form, the CDR3 reads TGTGCCAGCAGCCAAGATGGGGGCCCAGGGGAGGAGACCCAGTTCTTC. Protein sequence: CASSQDGGPGEETQFF.

This clonotype appeared a few times. The chain links TRBV20-1 to TRBJ2-1; 8 nucleotides align to TRBD2. The germline V gene encodes CDR1 DFQATT and CDR2 SNEGSKA (reference sequence). The trim removed 2 bases at V and 10 bases at J, leaving 10 bases unmatched. The CDR3 spans 14 residues. The CDR3 is CSARSGGPRREQFF. The CDR3 nucleotides read TGCAGTGCTAGAAGCGGGGGCCCCCGAAGGGAGCAGTTCTTC.

This clonotype showed up just once. At one end, the junction sequence differs from germline, possibly due to a read error. The V gene is TRBV11-2, the J gene TRBJ2-6, with D tentatively TRBD1 or TRBD2 (5 bases each). This CDR3 has 16 amino acids. Germline V CDR1 and CDR2: SGHAT, FQNNGV. CDR3 DNA sequence: TGTGCCAGCAGCCGAGCCGGGACCTCTAGGGCCAACGTCCTGACTTTC. It is translated as CASSRAGTSRANVLTF.

This clonotype was picked up a small number of times. V and J are TRBV7-2 and TRBJ2-7, with TRBD2 as a possible D gene (5 bases). This CDR3 is 15 amino acids long. CDR1 SGHTA and CDR2 FQGNSA come from the germline V gene. The V and J ends lost 5 bases and 0 bases respectively, with 14 bases between them. The CDR3: CASSPEAVSSYEQYF. In DNA form, the CDR3 reads TGTGCCAGCAGCCCGGAGGCGGTCTCCTCCTACGAGCAGTACTTC.

V usage is TRBV6-4 and J usage is TRBJ2-1; D might be TRBD2 (6 bases). V was trimmed by 9 bases and J by 5 bases, leaving 17 bases between them. The CDR3 runs 14 residues. CDR1 and CDR2 from the germline V gene are MRHNA and SNTAGT. The CDR3 here is CASTGLRLDNEQFF. The CDR3 region has the DNA TGTGCCAGTACGGGACTCCGTTTAGACAATGAGCAGTTCTTC.